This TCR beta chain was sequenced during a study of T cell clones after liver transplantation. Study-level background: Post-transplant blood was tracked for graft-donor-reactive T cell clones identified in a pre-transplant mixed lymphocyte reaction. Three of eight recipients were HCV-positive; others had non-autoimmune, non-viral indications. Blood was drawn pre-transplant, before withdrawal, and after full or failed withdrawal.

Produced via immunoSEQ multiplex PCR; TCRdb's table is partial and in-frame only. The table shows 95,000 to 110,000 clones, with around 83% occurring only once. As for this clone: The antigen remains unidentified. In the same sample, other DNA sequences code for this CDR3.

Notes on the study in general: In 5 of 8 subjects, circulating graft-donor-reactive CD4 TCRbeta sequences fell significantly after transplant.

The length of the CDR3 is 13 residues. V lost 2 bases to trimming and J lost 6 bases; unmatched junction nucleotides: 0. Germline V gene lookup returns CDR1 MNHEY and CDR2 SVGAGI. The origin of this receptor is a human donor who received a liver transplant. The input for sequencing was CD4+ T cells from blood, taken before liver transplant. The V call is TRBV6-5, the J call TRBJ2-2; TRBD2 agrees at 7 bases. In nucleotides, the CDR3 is TGTGCCAGCAGTTACGGGGGGGCCGGGGAGCTGTTTTTT. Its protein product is CASSYGGAGELFF.